This T cell receptor (beta chain) was retrieved from a study of T cell responses to AZD1222 COVID-19 vaccine. General study results and limits: Nearly half of the spike-specific TCRs reportedly recognize variant regions that carry no mutations. Spike-specific TCR repertoires showed rising breadth and depth after two AZD1222 doses.

A note on this clone: Its specificity is unknown.

Germline lookup yields CDR1 MNHEY and CDR2 SVGAGI. Between the trimmed V and J ends, which lost 0 bases and 3 bases, there was a span of 9 bases. The CDR3 runs to 15 residues. Sequenced by immunoSEQ multiplex PCR; TCRdb stores in-frame clones only, minus some. The sample has some 130,000 clones, roughly 89% seen once; the top ten hold 1.9%. The V call is TRBV6-5, the J call TRBJ1-5; D remains ambiguous. Sequencing was performed on peripheral blood, taken on day 0 of AZD1222 vaccination. This clonotype originated in an adult in good health. The CDR3 protein is CASSYSSRLNQPQHF. As DNA, the CDR3 is TGTGCCAGCAGTTACTCGAGCAGGCTCAATCAGCCCCAGCATTTT.